The sequence of this T cell receptor beta chain was determined in a study of CD8 T cells in ankylosing spondylitis. Study results and caveats: It was reported that disease-linked clones were significantly enriched in matched ankylosing spondylitis synovial fluid. Characteristic, it appeared, of ankylosing spondylitis blood was a TCR beta motif of roughly eight highly homologous variants. Earlier literature documents some of the motif variants in reactive arthritis synovial fluid and blood.

Via MiXCR, TCRdb re-called the 5' RACE reads, giving one row per CDR3 protein. The sample has 750,000 to 850,000 distinct CDR3 sequences; 12% are singletons. As concerns this clonotype: Its antigen is still unknown.

The CDR3 length is 21 residues. J gave up 3 bases and V 5 bases, and 24 bases lay outside the gene matches. From germline, CDR1 is SGHAT and CDR2 FQNNGV. The sequence was collected from a male donor with ankylosing spondylitis. Material for sequencing was blood, either unsorted or a sorted T cell fraction (not recorded which). The chain couples TRBV11-2 to TRBJ2-7, with 11 positions matching TRBD1. The CDR3 DNA is TGTGCCAGCAGCCGACCCCTTCACCGGGACAGGGGGGCTAGCGGCCACTACGAGCAGTACTTC. Amino acid sequence: CASSRPLHRDRGASGHYEQYF.